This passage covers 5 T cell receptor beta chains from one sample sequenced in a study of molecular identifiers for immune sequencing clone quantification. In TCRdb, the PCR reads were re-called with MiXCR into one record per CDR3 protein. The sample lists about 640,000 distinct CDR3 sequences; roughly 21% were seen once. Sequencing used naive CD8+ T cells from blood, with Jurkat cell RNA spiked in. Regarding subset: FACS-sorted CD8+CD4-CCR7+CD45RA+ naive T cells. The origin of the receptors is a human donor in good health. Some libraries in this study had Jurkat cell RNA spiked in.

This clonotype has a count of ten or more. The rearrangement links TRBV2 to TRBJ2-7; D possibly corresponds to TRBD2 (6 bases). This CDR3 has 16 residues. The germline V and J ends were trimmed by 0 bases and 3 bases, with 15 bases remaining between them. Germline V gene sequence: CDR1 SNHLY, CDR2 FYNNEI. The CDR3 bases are TGTGCCAGCAGTGAAGCTCGTGGGACTGAAAACTACGAGCAGTACTTC. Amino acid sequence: CASSEARGTENYEQYF.

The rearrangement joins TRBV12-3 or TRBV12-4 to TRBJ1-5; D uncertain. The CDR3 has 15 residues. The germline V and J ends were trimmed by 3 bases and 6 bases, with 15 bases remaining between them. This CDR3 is CASSFSQEGGQPQHF. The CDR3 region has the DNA TGTGCCAGCAGTTTTTCGCAGGAGGGTGGTCAGCCCCAGCATTTT.

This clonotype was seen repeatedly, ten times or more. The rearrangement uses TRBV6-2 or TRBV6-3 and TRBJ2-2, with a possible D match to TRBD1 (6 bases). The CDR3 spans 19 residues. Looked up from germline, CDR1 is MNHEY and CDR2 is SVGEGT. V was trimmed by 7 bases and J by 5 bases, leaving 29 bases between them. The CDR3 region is CASTTNRLQGVLRTGELFF. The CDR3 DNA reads TGTGCCAGCACCACGAACCGATTACAGGGCGTCCTACGAACCGGGGAGCTGTTTTTT.

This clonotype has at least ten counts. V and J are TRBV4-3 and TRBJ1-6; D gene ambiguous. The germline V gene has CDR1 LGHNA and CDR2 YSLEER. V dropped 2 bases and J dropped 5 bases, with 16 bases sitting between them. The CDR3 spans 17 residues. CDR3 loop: CASSQSNVLTDNSPLHF. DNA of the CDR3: TGCGCCAGCAGCCAATCAAACGTCTTGACTGATAATTCACCCCTCCACTTT.

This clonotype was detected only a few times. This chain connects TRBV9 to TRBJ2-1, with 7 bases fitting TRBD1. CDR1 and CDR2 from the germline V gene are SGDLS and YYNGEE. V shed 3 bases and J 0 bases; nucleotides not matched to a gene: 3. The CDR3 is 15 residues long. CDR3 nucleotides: TGTGCCAGCAGCGCCAGGGACAGCTCCTACAATGAGCAGTTCTTC. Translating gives CASSARDSSYNEQFF. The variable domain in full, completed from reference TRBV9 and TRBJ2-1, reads DSGVTQTPKHLITATGQRVTLRCSPRSGDLSVYWYQQSLDQGLQFLIQYYNGEERAKGNILERFSAQQFPDLHSELNLSSLELGDSALYFCASSARDSSYNEQFFGPGTRLTVL.